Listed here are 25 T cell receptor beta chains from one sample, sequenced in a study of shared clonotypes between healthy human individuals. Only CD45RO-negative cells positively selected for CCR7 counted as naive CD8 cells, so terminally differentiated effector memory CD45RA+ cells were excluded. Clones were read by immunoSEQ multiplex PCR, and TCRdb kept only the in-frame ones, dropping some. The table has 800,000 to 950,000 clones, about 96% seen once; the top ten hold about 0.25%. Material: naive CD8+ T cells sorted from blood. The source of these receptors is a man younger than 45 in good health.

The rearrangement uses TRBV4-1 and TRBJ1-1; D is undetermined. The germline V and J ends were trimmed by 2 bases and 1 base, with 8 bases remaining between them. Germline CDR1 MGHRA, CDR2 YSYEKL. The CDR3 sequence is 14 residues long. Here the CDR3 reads CASSQMVENTEAFF. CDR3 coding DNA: TGCGCCAGCAGCCAAATGGTGGAGAACACTGAAGCTTTCTTT.

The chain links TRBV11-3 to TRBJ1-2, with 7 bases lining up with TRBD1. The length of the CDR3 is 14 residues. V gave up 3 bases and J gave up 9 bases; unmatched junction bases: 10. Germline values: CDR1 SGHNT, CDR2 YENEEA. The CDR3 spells CASSLGTEGSSYTF. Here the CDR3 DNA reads TGTGCCAGCAGCTTGGGGACAGAGGGTTCGAGCTACACCTTC.

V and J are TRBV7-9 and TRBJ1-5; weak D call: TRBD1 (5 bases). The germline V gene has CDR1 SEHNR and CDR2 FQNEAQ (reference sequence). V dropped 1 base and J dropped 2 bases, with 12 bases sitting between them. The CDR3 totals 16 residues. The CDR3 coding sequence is TGTGCCAGCAGCTTAGGGGGACTGGGGGGCAATCAGCCCCAGCATTTT. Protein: CASSLGGLGGNQPQHF.

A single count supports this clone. CDR3 amino acids: CASSRASGSHNEQFF. Here the CDR3 DNA reads TGTGCCAGCAGCCGGGCGTCCGGGAGCCACAATGAGCAGTTCTTC. This chain uses TRBV7-9 with TRBJ2-1; possible D gene TRBD2, 6 bases. The length of the CDR3 is 15 residues. Germline-derived CDR1 and CDR2 are SEHNR and FQNEAQ (reference sequence). Between the trimmed V and J ends, which lost 5 bases and 5 bases, there was a span of 16 bases.

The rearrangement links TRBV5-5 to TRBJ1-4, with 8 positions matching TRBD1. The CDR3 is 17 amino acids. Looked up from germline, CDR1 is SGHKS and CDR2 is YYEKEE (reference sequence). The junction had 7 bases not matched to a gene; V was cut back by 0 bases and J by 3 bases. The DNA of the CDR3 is TGTGCCAGCAGCTTGGTCGGCCAGGGGGCCCCTAATGAAAAACTGTTTTTT. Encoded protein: CASSLVGQGAPNEKLFF.

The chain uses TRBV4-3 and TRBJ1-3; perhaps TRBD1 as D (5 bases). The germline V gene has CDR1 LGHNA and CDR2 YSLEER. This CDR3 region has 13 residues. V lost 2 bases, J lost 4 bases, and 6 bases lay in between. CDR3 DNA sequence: TGCGCCAGCAGCCAACGACAGGGAAACACCATATATTTT. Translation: CASSQRQGNTIYF.

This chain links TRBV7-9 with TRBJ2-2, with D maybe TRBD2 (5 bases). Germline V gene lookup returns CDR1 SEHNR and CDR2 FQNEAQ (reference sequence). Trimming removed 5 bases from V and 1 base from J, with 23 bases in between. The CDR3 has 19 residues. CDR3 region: CASSPRPASKHLNTGELFF. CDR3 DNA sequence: TGTGCCAGCAGCCCCCGACCCGCTAGCAAACATTTGAACACCGGGGAGCTGTTTTTT.

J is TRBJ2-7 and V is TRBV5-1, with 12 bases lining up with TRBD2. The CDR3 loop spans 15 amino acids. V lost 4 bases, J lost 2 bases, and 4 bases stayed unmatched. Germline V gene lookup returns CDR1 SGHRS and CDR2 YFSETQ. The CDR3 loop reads CASSVRLAGAYEQYF. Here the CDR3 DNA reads TGCGCCAGCAGCGTAAGACTAGCGGGGGCCTACGAGCAGTACTTC.

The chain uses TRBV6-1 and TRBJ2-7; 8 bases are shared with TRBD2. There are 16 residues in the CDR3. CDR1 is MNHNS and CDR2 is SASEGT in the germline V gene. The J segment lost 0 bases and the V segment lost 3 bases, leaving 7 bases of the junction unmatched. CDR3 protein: CASSDVLAESSYEQYF. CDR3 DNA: TGTGCCAGCAGTGACGTACTAGCGGAAAGCTCCTACGAGCAGTACTTC.

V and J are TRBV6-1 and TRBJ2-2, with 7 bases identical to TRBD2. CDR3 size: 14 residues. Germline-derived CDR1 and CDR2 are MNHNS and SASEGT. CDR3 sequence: CAHRRGGYTGELFF. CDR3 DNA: TGTGCTCACAGAAGGGGAGGGTACACCGGGGAGCTGTTTTTT.

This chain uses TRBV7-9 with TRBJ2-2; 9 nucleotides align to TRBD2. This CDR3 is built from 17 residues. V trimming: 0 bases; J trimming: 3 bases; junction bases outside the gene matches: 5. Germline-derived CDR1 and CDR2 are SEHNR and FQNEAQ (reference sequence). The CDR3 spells CASSLAWREGHTGELFF. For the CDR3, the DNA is TGTGCCAGCAGCTTAGCTTGGCGGGAGGGCCACACCGGGGAGCTGTTTTTT.

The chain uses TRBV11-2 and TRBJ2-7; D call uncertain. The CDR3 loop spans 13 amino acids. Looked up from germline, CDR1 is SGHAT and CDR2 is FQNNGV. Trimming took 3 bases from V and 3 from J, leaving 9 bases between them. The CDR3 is CASSFAPLYEQYF. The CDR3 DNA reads TGTGCCAGCAGCTTCGCACCTCTCTACGAGCAGTACTTC.

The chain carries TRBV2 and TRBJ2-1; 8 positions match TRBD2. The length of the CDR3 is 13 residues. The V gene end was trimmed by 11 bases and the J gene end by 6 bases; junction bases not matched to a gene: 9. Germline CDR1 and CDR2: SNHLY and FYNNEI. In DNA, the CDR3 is TGTGCCGCAGGTAGCGGGGCACCCAATGAGCAGTTCTTC. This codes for CAAGSGAPNEQFF. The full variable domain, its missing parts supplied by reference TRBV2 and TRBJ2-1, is EPEVTQTPSHQVTQMGQEVILRCVPISNHLYFYWYRQILGQKVEFLVSFYNNEISEKSEIFDDQFSVERPDGSNFTLKIRSTKLEDSAMYFCAAGSGAPNEQFFGPGTRLTVL.

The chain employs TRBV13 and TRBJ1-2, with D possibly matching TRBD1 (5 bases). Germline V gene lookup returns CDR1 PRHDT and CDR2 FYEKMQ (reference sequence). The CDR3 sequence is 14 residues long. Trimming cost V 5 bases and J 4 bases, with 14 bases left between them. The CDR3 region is CASSTGHGSYGYTF. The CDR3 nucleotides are TGTGCCAGCAGCACTGGACACGGGAGCTATGGCTACACCTTC. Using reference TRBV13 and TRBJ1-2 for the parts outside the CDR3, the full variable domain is AAGVIQSPRHLIKEKRETATLKCYPIPRHDTVYWYQQGPGQDPQFLISFYEKMQSDKGSIPDRFSAQQFSDYHSELNMSSLELGDSALYFCASSTGHGSYGYTFGSGTRLTVV.

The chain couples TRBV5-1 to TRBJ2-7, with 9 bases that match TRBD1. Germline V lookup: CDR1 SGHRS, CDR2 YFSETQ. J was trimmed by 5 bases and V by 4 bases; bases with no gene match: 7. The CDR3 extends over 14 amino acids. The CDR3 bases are TGCGCCAGCAGCACCGGACAGGGGCCCGACGAGCAGTACTTC. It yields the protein CASSTGQGPDEQYF.

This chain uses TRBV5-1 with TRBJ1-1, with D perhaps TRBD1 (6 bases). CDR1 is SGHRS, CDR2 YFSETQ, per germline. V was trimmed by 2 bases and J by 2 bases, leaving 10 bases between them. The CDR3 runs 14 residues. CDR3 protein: CASSFWGPNTEAFF. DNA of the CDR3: TGCGCCAGCAGCTTTTGGGGGCCAAACACTGAAGCTTTCTTT.

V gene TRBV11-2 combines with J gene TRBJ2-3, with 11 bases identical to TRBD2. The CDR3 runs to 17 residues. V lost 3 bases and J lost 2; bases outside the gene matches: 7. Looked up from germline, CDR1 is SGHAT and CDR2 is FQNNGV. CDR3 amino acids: CASSLELAGALTDTQYF. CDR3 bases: TGTGCCAGCAGCTTGGAACTAGCGGGAGCGCTCACAGATACGCAGTATTTT.

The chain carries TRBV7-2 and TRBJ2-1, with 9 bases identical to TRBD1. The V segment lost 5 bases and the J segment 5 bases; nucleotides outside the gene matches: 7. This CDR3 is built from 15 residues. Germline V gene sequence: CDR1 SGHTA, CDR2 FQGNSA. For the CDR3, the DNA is TGTGCCAGCAGCCTAGACAGGGGGTACGACAATGAGCAGTTCTTC. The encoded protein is CASSLDRGYDNEQFF.

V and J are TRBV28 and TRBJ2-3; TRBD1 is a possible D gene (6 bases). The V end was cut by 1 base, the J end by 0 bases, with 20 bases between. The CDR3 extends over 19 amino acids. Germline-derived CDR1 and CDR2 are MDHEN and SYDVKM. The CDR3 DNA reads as TGTGCCAGCAGTTTATTGGGGGCGGAGGAGAGAACTAGCACAGATACGCAGTATTTT. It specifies CASSLLGAEERTSTDTQYF.

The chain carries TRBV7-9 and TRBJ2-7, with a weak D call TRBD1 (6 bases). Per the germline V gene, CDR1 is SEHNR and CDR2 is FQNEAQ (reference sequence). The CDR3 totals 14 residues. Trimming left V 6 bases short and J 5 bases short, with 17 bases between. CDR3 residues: CASRPWGRSDEQYF. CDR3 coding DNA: TGTGCCAGCAGGCCCTGGGGGCGTAGCGACGAGCAGTACTTC. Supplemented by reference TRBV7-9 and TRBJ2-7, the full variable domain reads DTGVSQNPRHKITKRGQNVTFRCDPISEHNRLYWYRQTLGQGPEFLTYFQNEAQLEKSRLLSDRFSAERPKGSFSTLEIQRTEQGDSAMYLCASRPWGRSDEQYFGPGTRLTVT.

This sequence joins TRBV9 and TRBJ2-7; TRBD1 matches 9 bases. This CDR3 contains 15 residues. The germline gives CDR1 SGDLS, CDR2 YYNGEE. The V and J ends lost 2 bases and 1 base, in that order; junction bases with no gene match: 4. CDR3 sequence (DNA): TGTGCCAGCAGCGTGTCAGGGACAGGGTCCTACGAGCAGTACTTC. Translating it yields CASSVSGTGSYEQYF.

The CDR3 nucleotides read TGCAGCGCTCGACTAGCGGGAGAGACCCAGTACTTC. Protein product: CSARLAGETQYF. J is TRBJ2-5 and V is TRBV29-1, with 10 nucleotides matching TRBD2. J was trimmed by 4 bases and V by 7 bases; bases with no gene match: 3. The CDR3 runs to 12 residues. Germline CDR1 and CDR2: SQVTM and ANQGSEA.

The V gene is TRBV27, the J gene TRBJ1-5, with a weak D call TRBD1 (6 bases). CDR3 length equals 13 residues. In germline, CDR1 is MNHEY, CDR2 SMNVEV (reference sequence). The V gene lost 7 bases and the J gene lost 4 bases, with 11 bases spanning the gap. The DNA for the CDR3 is TGTGCCAGCAAGGAAGGGGGAAATCAGCCCCAGCATTTT. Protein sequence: CASKEGGNQPQHF.

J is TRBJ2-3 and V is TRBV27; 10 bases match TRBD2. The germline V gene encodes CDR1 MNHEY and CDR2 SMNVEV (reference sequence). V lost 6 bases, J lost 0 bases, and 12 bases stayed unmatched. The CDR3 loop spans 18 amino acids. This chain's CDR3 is CASSLAGEIPGSTDTQYF. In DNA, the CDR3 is TGTGCCAGCAGCCTAGCGGGAGAAATTCCAGGTAGCACAGATACGCAGTATTTT.

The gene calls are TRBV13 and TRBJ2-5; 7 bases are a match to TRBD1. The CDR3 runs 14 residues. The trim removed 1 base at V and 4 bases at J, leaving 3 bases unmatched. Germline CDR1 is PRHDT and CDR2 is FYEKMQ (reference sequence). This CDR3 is CASSLAGQVETQYF. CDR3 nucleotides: TGTGCCAGCAGCTTAGCCGGACAGGTAGAGACCCAGTACTTC. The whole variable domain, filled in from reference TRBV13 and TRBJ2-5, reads AAGVIQSPRHLIKEKRETATLKCYPIPRHDTVYWYQQGPGQDPQFLISFYEKMQSDKGSIPDRFSAQQFSDYHSELNMSSLELGDSALYFCASSLAGQVETQYFGPGTRLLVL.